One and the same sample provided the 20 T cell receptor beta chains below, sequenced in a study of OX40 agonist ivuxolimab in advanced cancers. Generated by immunoSEQ multiplex PCR, the TCRdb table keeps only in-frame clones and is missing some. The sample records tens of thousands of clones, around 89% being singletons. The source was CD4+ or CD8+ T cells sorted from blood, collected in a trial of the OX40 agonist ivuxolimab. The receptors derive from an adult with an advanced solid tumor such as melanoma, head and neck, liver or kidney cancer.

The chain is built from TRBV6-5 and TRBJ1-2; a weak D match, TRBD1 (5 bases). V lost 7 bases and J 2 bases, leaving 8 bases between the germline ends. Germline CDR1 is MNHEY and CDR2 is SVGAGI. This CDR3 has 12 residues. In DNA form, the CDR3 reads TGTGCCAGCACTACAGGAAACTATGGCTACACCTTC. This translates into CASTTGNYGYTF.

The chain joins TRBV7-6 to TRBJ2-7, with 9 bases matching TRBD1. The CDR3 contains 18 residues. CDR1 and CDR2 (germline): SGHVS, FNYEAQ. V lost 1 base, J lost 4 bases, and 14 bases stayed unmatched. In DNA, the CDR3 is TGTGCCAGCAGCTTAGTACCCTCAGGACAGGGGTTTCGGTACGAGCAGTACTTC. Its protein product is CASSLVPSGQGFRYEQYF.

The J gene is TRBJ2-1, the V gene TRBV7-8; D perhaps matches TRBD2 (6 bases). The CDR3 totals 15 residues. V dropped 0 bases and J dropped 6 bases, with 12 bases sitting between them. Germline values: CDR1 SGHVS, CDR2 FQNEAQ. The CDR3 DNA is TGTGCCAGCAGCTTAGCTCGGGGGACCTCCAATGAGCAGTTCTTC. Its translation is CASSLARGTSNEQFF.

The rearrangement links TRBV10-3 to TRBJ1-6, with D possibly matching TRBD1 (5 bases). The V end lost 6 bases, the J end lost 8 bases, and 17 bases lay between the germline ends. Germline V gene data show CDR1 as ENHRY and CDR2 as SYGVKD. The CDR3 spans 15 residues. CDR3 nucleotide sequence: TGTGCCATCAGCCGGGACCTCCCTACACATTCACCCCTCCACTTT. The encoded protein is CAISRDLPTHSPLHF.

The chain employs TRBV4-3 and TRBJ1-4; TRBD1 matches at 12 bases. CDR1 LGHNA and CDR2 YSLEER come from the germline V gene. The CDR3 covers 17 residues. The trim removed 1 base at V and 4 bases at J, leaving 4 bases unmatched. CDR3 amino acids: CASSQGGTGGINEKLFF. CDR3 nucleotides: TGCGCCAGCAGCCAAGGGGGGACAGGGGGCATTAATGAAAAACTGTTTTTT.

The rearrangement joins TRBV7-3 to TRBJ1-1; D remains unclear. Trimming left V 2 bases short and J 2 bases short, with 6 bases between. In germline, CDR1 is SGHTA, CDR2 FQGTGA. CDR3 length: 13 amino acids. The chain's CDR3 is CASSLSGNTEAFF. CDR3 bases: TGTGCCAGCAGCTTATCTGGTAACACTGAAGCTTTCTTT.

The J gene is TRBJ1-1, the V gene TRBV5-1; D is possibly TRBD1 (6 bases). The V gene's germline CDR1 is SGHRS and CDR2 YFSETQ. Trimming took 4 bases from V and 1 from J, leaving 14 bases between them. This CDR3 comprises 15 residues. This CDR3 is CASSGTQTGNTEAFF. For the CDR3, the DNA is TGCGCCAGCAGCGGGACCCAGACAGGGAACACTGAAGCTTTCTTT.

The chain recombines TRBV14 with TRBJ2-7, with a possible D match to TRBD2 (6 bases). The V gene lost 3 bases and the J gene lost 0 bases, with 15 bases spanning the gap. The CDR3 length is 16 residues. Germline CDR1 SGHDN, CDR2 FVKESK. The CDR3 is CASSQDRRGYSYEQYF. For the CDR3, the DNA is TGTGCCAGCAGCCAGGATAGGCGGGGCTACTCCTACGAGCAGTACTTC.

This clone was picked up a small number of times. The chain has TRBV18 and TRBJ1-5, with D possibly being TRBD1 (6 bases). The germline V gene encodes CDR1 KGHSH and CDR2 LQKENI. The V end was cut by 5 bases, the J end by 7 bases, with 18 bases between. CDR3 length: 15 amino acids. The CDR3 loop is CASSIESGARQPQHF. The CDR3 DNA is TGTGCCAGCTCAATCGAATCGGGGGCTCGACAGCCCCAGCATTTT.

The chain recombines TRBV25-1 with TRBJ1-3; tentative D call: TRBD1 (5 bases). Germline V gives CDR1 MGHDK, CDR2 SYGVNS. With 9 bases removed from V and 0 bases from J, the gap between germline ends came to 18 bases. The CDR3 is 16 amino acids. CDR3 in DNA: TGTGCCAGTGGGGCCTCGACGGAGTACTCTGGAAACACCATATATTTT. It codes for CASGASTEYSGNTIYF.

This clone was counted a single time. V and J are TRBV6-5 and TRBJ2-1; 10 bases fit TRBD1. Germline loops: CDR1 MNHEY, CDR2 SVGAGI. Trimming cost V 10 bases and J 8 bases; bases outside gene matches: 8. CDR3 length equals 13 residues. Here the CDR3 DNA reads TGTGCCACGCGGGGACAGGGGAGCGATGAGCAGTTCTTC. Its translation is CATRGQGSDEQFF.

The V and J genes are TRBV5-1 and TRBJ2-7; 8 positions agree with TRBD1. The J segment lost 4 bases and the V segment lost 4 bases, leaving 13 bases of the junction unmatched. Germline assignment: CDR1 SGHRS and CDR2 YFSETQ. This CDR3 has 16 residues. In DNA, the CDR3 is TGCGCCAGCAGCGGCGCAGGGGGCAAGGGGGCGTACGAGCAGTACTTC. It is translated as CASSGAGGKGAYEQYF. The full variable domain, in which reference TRBV5-1 and TRBJ2-7 provide the parts outside the CDR3, is KAGVTQTPRYLIKTRGQQVTLSCSPISGHRSVSWYQQTPGQGLQFLFEYFSETQRNKGNFPGRFSGRQFSNSRSEMNVSTLELGDSALYLCASSGAGGKGAYEQYFGPGTRLTVT.

The V and J genes are TRBV7-6 and TRBJ2-1; no clear D gene. The V end was cut by 2 bases, the J end by 0 bases, with 8 bases between. Germline V gene sequence: CDR1 SGHVS, CDR2 FNYEAQ. The CDR3 spans 15 residues. The CDR3, as DNA: TGTGCCAGCAGCTTATATCTCAGCTCCTACAATGAGCAGTTCTTC. It encodes CASSLYLSSYNEQFF. Together with reference TRBV7-6 and TRBJ2-1, the CDR3 gives the full variable domain: GAGVSQSPRYKVTKRGQDVALRCDPISGHVSLYWYRQALGQGPEFLTYFNYEAQQDKSGLPNDRFSAERPEGSISTLTIQRTEQRDSAMYRCASSLYLSSYNEQFFGPGTRLTVL.

The chain joins TRBV18 to TRBJ1-2; maybe TRBD1 (6 bases). Germline V gives CDR1 KGHSH, CDR2 LQKENI. The CDR3 length is 15 residues. Trimming removed 6 bases at V and 1 base at J, with 15 bases between. CDR3 in DNA: TGTGCCAGCTCGCTACAGGGACATGGTAACTATGGCTACACCTTC. It is translated as CASSLQGHGNYGYTF.

The chain links TRBV5-4 to TRBJ1-5; D remains ambiguous. Trimming stripped 3 bases from V and 3 bases from J, with 10 bases between. Germline lookup yields CDR1 SGHNT and CDR2 YYREEE (reference sequence). CDR3 length: 14 amino acids. This CDR3 reads CASSSPRSNQPQHF. CDR3 nucleotide sequence: TGTGCCAGCAGCTCACCACGTTCCAATCAGCCCCAGCATTTT. The full variable domain, with the rest looked up from reference TRBV5-4 and TRBJ1-5, is ETGVTQSPTHLIKTRGQQVTLRCSSQSGHNTVSWYQQALGQGPQFIFQYYREEENGRGNFPPRFSGLQFPNYSSELNVNALELDDSALYLCASSSPRSNQPQHFGDGTRLSIL.

The chain carries TRBV5-1 and TRBJ1-1; D unresolved. The germline V and J ends were trimmed by 3 bases and 5 bases, with 11 bases remaining between them. Germline values: CDR1 SGHRS, CDR2 YFSETQ. The CDR3 covers 13 residues. CDR3 amino acids: CASSSGIPTEAFF. CDR3 nucleotides: TGCGCCAGCAGCTCAGGTATTCCAACTGAAGCTTTCTTT.

The chain recombines TRBV27 with TRBJ2-1, with 8 bases identical to TRBD2. Germline CDR1 is MNHEY and CDR2 is SMNVEV (reference sequence). The CDR3 consists of 14 residues. Trimming cost V 6 bases and J 5 bases; bases outside gene matches: 6. The DNA for the CDR3 is TGTGCCAGCAGACGGGGGGGGGCCCACAATGAGCAGTTCTTC. Its protein is CASRRGGAHNEQFF.

Only a few counts were recorded for this clone. The chain links TRBV2 to TRBJ2-3; unclear D gene. With 7 bases removed from V and 8 bases from J, the gap between germline ends came to 10 bases. The CDR3 is 11 residues long. CDR1 is SNHLY and CDR2 is FYNNEI in the germline V gene. The chain's CDR3 is CASTSEFTQYF. DNA of the CDR3: TGTGCCAGCACCTCCGAGTTTACGCAGTATTTT.

This chain connects TRBV5-1 to TRBJ1-3; no definite D call. The CDR3 loop spans 14 amino acids. The V end was cut by 4 bases, the J end by 0 bases, with 8 bases between. From germline, CDR1 is SGHRS and CDR2 YFSETQ. The CDR3 region has the DNA TGCGCCAGCAGCCCCGCTAGCTCTGGAAACACCATATATTTT. Translating it yields CASSPASSGNTIYF.

This sequence joins TRBV5-4 and TRBJ2-7; no definite D call. Germline values: CDR1 SGHNT, CDR2 YYREEE (reference sequence). This CDR3 is 15 amino acids long. V was clipped by 4 bases and J by 4 bases, with 18 bases between them. The CDR3 DNA is TGTGCCAGCAGCACACGGACGGCCAGTGGGTACGAGCAGTACTTC. Its translation: CASSTRTASGYEQYF.